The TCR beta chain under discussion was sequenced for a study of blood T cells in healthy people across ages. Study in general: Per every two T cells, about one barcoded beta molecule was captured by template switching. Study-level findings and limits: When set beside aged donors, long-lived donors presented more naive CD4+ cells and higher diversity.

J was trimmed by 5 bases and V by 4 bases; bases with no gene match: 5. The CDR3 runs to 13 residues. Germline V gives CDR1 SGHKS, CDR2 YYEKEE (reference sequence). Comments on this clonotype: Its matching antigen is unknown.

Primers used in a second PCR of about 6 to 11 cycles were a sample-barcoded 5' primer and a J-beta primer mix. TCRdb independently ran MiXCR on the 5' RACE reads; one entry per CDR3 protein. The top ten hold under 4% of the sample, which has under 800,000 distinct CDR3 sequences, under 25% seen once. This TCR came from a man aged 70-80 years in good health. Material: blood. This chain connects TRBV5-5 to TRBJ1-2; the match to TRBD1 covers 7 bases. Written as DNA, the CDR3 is TGTGCCAGCAGCGTCGGGACAGAATATGGCTACACCTTC. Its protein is CASSVGTEYGYTF.